A selection of T cell receptor beta chains follows, all from one sample in a study of technical replicates of blood from a handful of donors. Here immunoSEQ multiplex PCR was the method, and the copy in TCRdb shows in-frame clones only, minus some. Altogether approximately 88,000 clones are present, about 94% being singletons, with the ten largest covering around 0.24%. Input material: T cells isolated from PBMCs. Receptor source: a human donor in good health. Each CDR3 is given with its conserved first and last residue. D genes are given only for firm matches. Size is omitted from some rows. Given values are once, few, many or a class for expanded clones.

>-|-|TRBV27|TRBJ1-2
TGTGCCAGCAGTTTCCGGGGGGGAGGCTACACCTTC
CASSFRGGGYTF
>-|once|TRBV7-9|TRBJ2-1
TGTGCCAGCAGCTCTTGGATGGAGTACAATGAGCAGTTCTTC
CASSSWMEYNEQFF
>-|once|TRBV7-2|TRBJ1-2
TGTGCCAGCAGCTCATTACAGGGAGCCTATGGCTACACCTTC
CASSSLQGAYGYTF
>TRBD2|-|TRBV6-5|TRBJ2-7
TGTGCCAGCAGTTGGGGGGGGGAAGAAACCTACGAGCAGTACTTC
CASSWGGEETYEQYF
>-|-|TRBV11-3|TRBJ1-6
TGTGCCAGCAGAGGACAGCATAATTCACCCCTCCACTTT
CASRGQHNSPLHF
>TRBD1|-|TRBV29-1|TRBJ2-7
TGCAGCGTACCAGGGGGCACCTACTACGAGCAGTACTTC
CSVPGGTYYEQYF
>-|-|TRBV9|TRBJ1-2
TGTGCCAGCAGCGTAGCGGCAGGGGACATCTATGGCTACACCTTC
CASSVAAGDIYGYTF
>TRBD2|-|TRBV7-9|TRBJ2-2
TGTGCCAGCAGCTTAGGGACTAGCGGGAGTTGGTACACCGGGGAGCTGTTTTTT
CASSLGTSGSWYTGELFF
>TRBD2|once|TRBV15|TRBJ2-1
TGTGCCACCAGCAGAGCGGGGGGGCTCAATGAGCAGTTCTTC
CATSRAGGLNEQFF
>TRBD2|once|TRBV5-1|TRBJ2-2
TGCGCCAGCAGCGCCTTAAACCCGGGACTAGCGGGGAACACCGGGGAGCTGTTTTTT
CASSALNPGLAGNTGELFF
>-|-|TRBV5-5|TRBJ1-4
TGTGCCAGCAACCTATGGTCGGTTGGTAATGAAAAACTGTTTTTT
CASNLWSVGNEKLFF
>TRBD2|-|TRBV5-1|TRBJ2-5
TGCGCCAGCAGCTCCGGACTAGCGGGGGAAGAGACCCAGTACTTC
CASSSGLAGEETQYF
>-|once|TRBV7-9|TRBJ2-5
TGTGCCAGCAGCCAGTTACAGGGGACCCAGTACTTC
CASSQLQGTQYF
>TRBD1|-|TRBV18|TRBJ2-3
TGTGCCAGCTCACCAACGACAGGGGGGGTTACAGATACGCAGTATTTT
CASSPTTGGVTDTQYF
>-|-|TRBV5-1|TRBJ2-7
TGCGCCAGCAGCTTGGGAGGGGGTTCATCCTACGAGCAGTACTTC
CASSLGGGSSYEQYF
>TRBD1|-|TRBV5-6|TRBJ1-6
TGTGCCAGCAGCACCCGGACAGGAGGATCACCCCTCCACTTT
CASSTRTGGSPLHF
>-|-|TRBV7-3|TRBJ2-3
TGTGCCAGCAGCGCTTCTCCCCGGGTAGATACGCAGTATTTT
CASSASPRVDTQYF
>TRBD2|-|TRBV28|TRBJ2-7
TGTGCCAGCCGTTCTAGCGGATACGAGCAGTACTTC
CASRSSGYEQYF
>TRBD2|once|TRBV9|TRBJ2-3
TGTGCCAGCAGCGTAGGATATGGCGGGGGGTACACAGATACGCAGTATTTT
CASSVGYGGGYTDTQYF
>-|few|TRBV6-5|TRBJ1-6
TGTGCCAGCAACCAGGGGTTCTCGGGTAATTCACCCCTCCACTTT
CASNQGFSGNSPLHF
>TRBD1|-|TRBV10-1|TRBJ2-1
TGCGCCAGCAGTGAGACAGGGGCCTACAATGAGCAGTTCTTC
CASSETGAYNEQFF
>TRBD1|-|TRBV7-9|TRBJ2-5
TGTGCCAGCAGCTTAGTAGGAGACAGGGGGATACAAGAGACCCAGTACTTC
CASSLVGDRGIQETQYF
>TRBD2|-|TRBV7-9|TRBJ2-3
TGTGCCAGCAGCCCTCACGGACTAGCTAGCACAGATACGCAGTATTTT
CASSPHGLASTDTQYF
>-|-|TRBV14|TRBJ1-5
TGTGCCAGCAGCCAAGGGAAAGCGGGAAGCCAGCCCCAGCATTTT
CASSQGKAGSQPQHF
>-|few|TRBV10-3|TRBJ1-5
TGTGCCATCAGTGAGTCGGCAGGGTTACGTCAGCCCCAGCATTTT
CAISESAGLRQPQHF
>TRBD1|-|TRBV19|TRBJ2-7
TGTGCCAGTAGTATCCTGTGGGACAGCTCCAGCTCCTACGAGCAGTACTTC
CASSILWDSSSSYEQYF
>TRBD2|once|TRBV9|TRBJ2-2
TGTGCCAGCAGCTCTCCTAGCGGGGGGCCGAACACCGGGGAGCTGTTTTTT
CASSSPSGGPNTGELFF
>TRBD2|-|TRBV5-1|TRBJ2-1
TGCGCCAGCAGCTACCGTAGCGGGATGTACAATGAGCAGTTCTTC
CASSYRSGMYNEQFF
>TRBD1|-|TRBV5-1|TRBJ1-1
TGCGCCAGCAGCCCTGGGACAGGGCCCTCAATGAACACTGAAGCTTTCTTT
CASSPGTGPSMNTEAFF
>-|-|TRBV28|TRBJ2-1
TGTGCCAGCACCCCCGGGGGTTCGTACAATGAGCAGTTCTTC
CASTPGGSYNEQFF
>TRBD1|-|TRBV2|TRBJ1-4
TGTGCCAGCAGTGCGAGCCATAGACAGGGGGCGTCTAATGAAAAACTGTTTTTT
CASSASHRQGASNEKLFF
>TRBD1|-|TRBV19|TRBJ2-7
TGTGCCAGTAAAGGGTCGGGACAGCTTACCTACGAGCAGTACTTC
CASKGSGQLTYEQYF
>TRBD2|-|TRBV7-9|TRBJ2-5
TGTGCCAGCTTATCTCCCTTCCACGGGGGGGCCGGGGAGACCCAGTACTTC
CASLSPFHGGAGETQYF
>-|few|TRBV28|TRBJ1-5
TGTGCCAGCAGTTTCTGGGACACCTTCAATCAGCCCCAGCATTTT
CASSFWDTFNQPQHF
>TRBD1|-|TRBV5-6|TRBJ2-7
TGTGCCAGCAGCCGGAGGCCCCGGGACAGTTTTACCTACGAGCAGTACTTC
CASSRRPRDSFTYEQYF
>-|once|TRBV19|TRBJ1-1
TGTGCCAGTAGCACAGGGATAAACACTGAAGCTTTCTTT
CASSTGINTEAFF
>-|-|TRBV2|TRBJ1-2
TGTGCCAGCAGGAGACAGGTTAACTATGGCTACACCTTC
CASRRQVNYGYTF
>-|-|TRBV5-6|TRBJ1-1
TGTGCCAGCAGCGGTCTACAGTTCTTT
CASSGLQFF
>TRBD1|-|TRBV6-6|TRBJ1-4
TGTGCCAGCAGTTGGACAGGGGCGGCTAATGAAAAACTGTTTTTT
CASSWTGAANEKLFF
>TRBD1|once|TRBV5-1|TRBJ1-4
TGCGCCAGCAGCCGAAATGGCGGGACAGGGAAGGAAAAACTGTTTTTT
CASSRNGGTGKEKLFF
>TRBD1|-|TRBV5-1|TRBJ1-4
TGCGCCAGCAGCGGGGCGTGGGGACAGCCAACTAATGAAAAACTGTTTTTT
CASSGAWGQPTNEKLFF
>TRBD2|-|TRBV2|TRBJ2-5
TGTGCCAGCAATTCGGGACTAGGGTTCCAAGAGACCCAGTACTTC
CASNSGLGFQETQYF
>-|-|TRBV9|TRBJ2-7
TGTGCCAGCAGCGTAAGTACGCTCAGCGAGCAGTACTTC
CASSVSTLSEQYF
>-|-|TRBV19|TRBJ1-2
TGTGCCAGTAGTATGGTTCAGGGGAATTCCTATGGCTACACCTTC
CASSMVQGNSYGYTF
>-|-|TRBV13|TRBJ2-1
TGTGCCAGCAACCAGGGGGTGGGGGGTAAAAACAATGAGCAGTTCTTC
CASNQGVGGKNNEQFF
>-|-|TRBV5-1|TRBJ1-3
TGCGCCAGCAGCCCCCCAGTCTCCTCTGGAAACACCATATATTTT
CASSPPVSSGNTIYF
>-|-|TRBV5-1|TRBJ2-2
TGCGCCAGCAGCTTGGCCTACGGGAGAGGCACCGGGGAGCTGTTTTTT
CASSLAYGRGTGELFF
>TRBD2|-|TRBV5-1|TRBJ2-1
TGCGCCAGCAGCCCAGCGGGAAGCTCCTACAATGAGCAGTTCTTC
CASSPAGSSYNEQFF
>-|-|TRBV5-1|TRBJ1-1
TGCGCCAGCAGCTACCTGGGCCGGTCGAACACTGAAGCTTTCTTT
CASSYLGRSNTEAFF
>TRBD1|-|TRBV28|TRBJ1-2
TGTGCCGCAAGGGGTCCGGGACAGGGCGACTATGGCTACACCTTC
CAARGPGQGDYGYTF
>TRBD1|few|TRBV5-1|TRBJ1-1
TGCGCCAGCAGCCCTTCGACAGGGGGTAGGGGGCACACTGAAGCTTTCTTT
CASSPSTGGRGHTEAFF
>-|-|TRBV7-9|TRBJ1-3
TGTGCCAGCAGCCCTTGGGACTCACCAAACACCATATATTTT
CASSPWDSPNTIYF
>-|-|TRBV7-2|TRBJ1-1
TGTGCCAGCAGGAGCTCTGAAGCTTTCTTT
CASRSSEAFF
>TRBD1|-|TRBV5-1|TRBJ1-6
TGCGCCAGCAGGGGACAGGCCGGGAATAATTCACCCCTCCACTTT
CASRGQAGNNSPLHF
>-|once|TRBV19|TRBJ2-7
TGTGCCAGTAGTGACCCGGGAACTCCGAGCTCCTACGAGCAGTACTTC
CASSDPGTPSSYEQYF
>-|-|TRBV25-1|TRBJ2-7
TGTGCCAGCAGTGAATATGCCTCGGAGGAGCAGTACTTC
CASSEYASEEQYF
>-|-|TRBV29-1|TRBJ2-3
TGCAGCGTTGACCCCCCTCGGGGGAGCACAGATACGCAGTATTTT
CSVDPPRGSTDTQYF
>TRBD2|-|TRBV7-6|TRBJ2-1
TGTGCCAGCACCGGAAGCGGGGAGGTTGAGCAGTTCTTC
CASTGSGEVEQFF
>TRBD1|-|TRBV19|TRBJ1-2
TGTGCCAGTAGTATAAGAATAACAGGGGGTTATGGCTACACCTTC
CASSIRITGGYGYTF
>-|once|TRBV9|TRBJ2-1
TGTGCCAGCAGCGTAGGAACTCGAAGTCTCGGTGAGCAGTTCTTC
CASSVGTRSLGEQFF